This T cell receptor (beta chain) appears in the sequencing data of a study of blood T cell repertoires in COVID-19. The wider study: Acute-phase and convalescent COVID-19 samples originated in the United States, Italy and Spain. Sources were T cells, B-cell-depleted T cells, or PBMCs; the material itself was cDNA or gDNA.

As processed by the authors: Amplifying reference gene primers gave estimates of nucleated cell counts. Assay used: immunoSEQ multiplex PCR; TCRdb lists only in-frame clones, some missing. V and J calls and clone size are as listed in that table; D and trimming were resolved from the DNA. The sample shows approximately 140,000 clones, about 86% of them seen only once. The CDR3 extends over 14 amino acids. The V gene's germline CDR1 is SGDLS and CDR2 YYNGEE. The germline V and J ends were trimmed by 0 bases and 7 bases, with 8 bases remaining between them. Input material: peripheral blood. The genes are TRBV9 and TRBJ1-6; D unclear. This sequence originates from a woman in her sixties with acute or convalescent COVID-19. The CDR3 here is CASSVGAWNSPLHF. The CDR3 DNA sequence: TGTGCCAGCAGCGTAGGGGCCTGGAATTCACCCCTCCACTTT.